This is a list of T cell receptor beta chains from one sample in a study of Ad26.COV2.S vaccination and SARS-CoV-2 variants. The table came from immunoSEQ multiplex PCR; TCRdb's copy has only in-frame clones and leaves some out. The table records about 370,000 clones, around nine tenths of them present only once. This material consisted of peripheral blood, taken in a trial of Ad26.COV2.S vaccine versus placebo. These receptors originate from a person between 18 and 60 years old who received the Ad26.COV2.S COVID-19 vaccine or a placebo. The CDR3 runs from the conserved cysteine through the conserved F or W. A D gene is named only where the DNA matches it firmly. Size values are once, few and many counts, or a class for expanded clones, and some rows have none.

clone size: few
D gene: TRBD1
J gene: TRBJ1-6
V gene: TRBV6-7
CDR3 DNA: TGTGCCAGCAGTAAACACAGGGGGCAAATCACTCGATATAATTCACCCCTCCACTTT
CDR3 protein: CASSKHRGQITRYNSPLHF

clone size: -
D gene: TRBD2
J gene: TRBJ2-2
V gene: TRBV9
CDR3 DNA: TGTGCCATCGAGGTCGCGGGGGTGATCACCGGGGAGCTGTTTTTT
CDR3 protein: CAIEVAGVITGELFF

clone size: -
D gene: TRBD1
J gene: TRBJ2-7
V gene: TRBV18
CDR3 DNA: TGTGCCAGCTCATCCCGGGACAGGGACTACGAGCAGTACTTC
CDR3 protein: CASSSRDRDYEQYF

clone size: -
D gene: -
J gene: TRBJ1-1
V gene: TRBV6-5
CDR3 DNA: TGTGCCAGCAGAGAGGACAGACTGGGGAACACTGAAGCTTTCTTT
CDR3 protein: CASREDRLGNTEAFF

clone size: -
D gene: -
J gene: TRBJ1-1
V gene: TRBV19
CDR3 DNA: TGTGCCAGTAGTATAGTATTAGAACTGAACACTGAAGCTTTCTTT
CDR3 protein: CASSIVLELNTEAFF

clone size: once
D gene: TRBD1
J gene: TRBJ1-5
V gene: TRBV6-5
CDR3 DNA: TGTGCCAGCAGTCGGACAGGGGAAGGCAATCAGCCCCAGCATTTT
CDR3 protein: CASSRTGEGNQPQHF

clone size: -
D gene: -
J gene: TRBJ2-5
V gene: TRBV29-1
CDR3 DNA: TGCAGCGTTGACTGGGAGACCCAGTACTTC
CDR3 protein: CSVDWETQYF

clone size: -
D gene: -
J gene: TRBJ1-1
V gene: TRBV7-2
CDR3 DNA: TGTGCCAGCAGCTTAGCGGGGGGTTGGACTGAAGCTTTCTTT
CDR3 protein: CASSLAGGWTEAFF

clone size: -
D gene: -
J gene: TRBJ1-5
V gene: TRBV30
CDR3 DNA: TGTGCCTGGAGTCGGGGCAGGGATCAGCCCCAGCATTTT
CDR3 protein: CAWSRGRDQPQHF

clone size: -
D gene: -
J gene: TRBJ2-7
V gene: TRBV6-2/TRBV6-3
CDR3 DNA: TGTGCCAGCACCCCCCCCAGCTCAACTTTCGAGCAGTACTTC
CDR3 protein: CASTPPSSTFEQYF

clone size: few
D gene: TRBD1
J gene: TRBJ2-7
V gene: TRBV6-2/TRBV6-3
CDR3 DNA: TGTGCCAGCAGCCCACCCCCTGGGCAGGGGGCCTACGAGCAGTACTTC
CDR3 protein: CASSPPPGQGAYEQYF

clone size: few
D gene: -
J gene: TRBJ1-5
V gene: TRBV6-2/TRBV6-3
CDR3 DNA: TGTGCCAGCAGCTACTTCGACCCCCAGAGGAATCAGCCCCAGCATTTT
CDR3 protein: CASSYFDPQRNQPQHF

clone size: -
D gene: -
J gene: TRBJ2-3
V gene: TRBV2
CDR3 DNA: TGTGCCAGCAGTGCGGCATTATACACAGATACGCAGTATTTT
CDR3 protein: CASSAALYTDTQYF

clone size: -
D gene: -
J gene: TRBJ1-6
V gene: TRBV6-2/TRBV6-3
CDR3 DNA: TGTGCCAGCAGTTCGCAGGTATTGGCCCTCCACTTT
CDR3 protein: CASSSQVLALHF

clone size: -
D gene: TRBD1
J gene: TRBJ1-1
V gene: TRBV7-2
CDR3 DNA: TGTGCCAGCAGCTTGGGAGGGACAGCGAACACTGAAGCTTTCTTT
CDR3 protein: CASSLGGTANTEAFF

clone size: -
D gene: -
J gene: TRBJ2-2
V gene: TRBV7-8
CDR3 DNA: TGTGCCAGCAGCTTATCCCGGGGGCGTGGCGGGGAGCTGTTTTTT
CDR3 protein: CASSLSRGRGGELFF

clone size: -
D gene: -
J gene: TRBJ1-1
V gene: TRBV19
CDR3 DNA: TGTGCCAGTAGTATAACCGGGACCGCGGAAGCTTTCTTT
CDR3 protein: CASSITGTAEAFF

clone size: -
D gene: -
J gene: TRBJ2-3
V gene: TRBV6-5
CDR3 DNA: TGTGCCAGCGGTCCGGGTAGCGGACACACAGATACGCAGTATTTT
CDR3 protein: CASGPGSGHTDTQYF

clone size: -
D gene: -
J gene: TRBJ1-2
V gene: TRBV6-5
CDR3 DNA: TGTGCCAGCAGTTACGGGCAGGCCCACTATGGCTACACCTTC
CDR3 protein: CASSYGQAHYGYTF

clone size: -
D gene: -
J gene: TRBJ1-1
V gene: TRBV30
CDR3 DNA: TGTGCCTGGAGTAGCGGGGTGGCGAACACTGAAGCTTTCTTT
CDR3 protein: CAWSSGVANTEAFF

clone size: -
D gene: -
J gene: TRBJ1-1
V gene: TRBV4-1
CDR3 DNA: TGCGCCAGCAGCCACCGTGTAGGACGGAACACTGAAGCTTTCTTT
CDR3 protein: CASSHRVGRNTEAFF

clone size: -
D gene: -
J gene: TRBJ2-3
V gene: TRBV7-8
CDR3 DNA: TGTGCCAGCAGCTTAGCTCGGGTTCGCACAGATACGCAGTATTTT
CDR3 protein: CASSLARVRTDTQYF

clone size: -
D gene: TRBD1
J gene: TRBJ2-7
V gene: TRBV2
CDR3 DNA: TGTGCCAGCAAAAGGACAGGGGAGGACTACGAGCAGTACTTC
CDR3 protein: CASKRTGEDYEQYF

clone size: -
D gene: TRBD1
J gene: TRBJ1-6
V gene: TRBV5-6
CDR3 DNA: TGTGCCAGCAGCTCACAGGGACAGGGCGATTCACCCCTCCACTTT
CDR3 protein: CASSSQGQGDSPLHF

clone size: -
D gene: -
J gene: TRBJ1-5
V gene: TRBV6-5
CDR3 DNA: TGTGCCAGCGCGGGGGGGGTAGGACAGCCCCAGCATTTT
CDR3 protein: CASAGGVGQPQHF

clone size: -
D gene: TRBD2
J gene: TRBJ2-1
V gene: TRBV6-4
CDR3 DNA: TGTGCCAGCAGTGACAAGGGCGGGGGGGCATTTCATGAGCAGTTCTTC
CDR3 protein: CASSDKGGGAFHEQFF

clone size: once
D gene: -
J gene: TRBJ2-2
V gene: TRBV7-6
CDR3 DNA: TGTGCCAGCAGCTTAGAAGGGGACACCGGGGAGCTGTTTTTT
CDR3 protein: CASSLEGDTGELFF

clone size: -
D gene: TRBD2
J gene: TRBJ2-7
V gene: TRBV9
CDR3 DNA: TGTGCCAGCAGCCTGACTAGCGGGGGAGATAACGAGCAGTACTTC
CDR3 protein: CASSLTSGGDNEQYF

clone size: once
D gene: -
J gene: TRBJ1-2
V gene: TRBV30
CDR3 DNA: TGTGCCTGGAGTGACGGGGGGTTCACGGATGGCTACACCTTC
CDR3 protein: CAWSDGGFTDGYTF

clone size: once
D gene: -
J gene: TRBJ2-2
V gene: TRBV5-1
CDR3 DNA: TGCGCCAGCAGCCACCCTTCGGGGAAAGTAGACACCGGGGAGCTGTTTTTT
CDR3 protein: CASSHPSGKVDTGELFF

clone size: -
D gene: -
J gene: TRBJ2-2
V gene: TRBV3-1/TRBV3-2
CDR3 DNA: TGTGCCAGCAGCCCCGTCCGGGTTGGTATCTGGGCTAGTTGGACCGGGGAGCTGTTTTTT
CDR3 protein: CASSPVRVGIWASWTGELFF

clone size: -
D gene: -
J gene: TRBJ2-2
V gene: TRBV24-1
CDR3 DNA: TGTGCCACCAGTGACCCCGCATGGGGATGGGAGCTGTTTTTT
CDR3 protein: CATSDPAWGWELFF

clone size: -
D gene: -
J gene: TRBJ2-3
V gene: TRBV11-2
CDR3 DNA: TGTGCCAGCAGCTTAGAGAGAATGGCAGATACGCAGTATTTT
CDR3 protein: CASSLERMADTQYF

clone size: -
D gene: -
J gene: TRBJ2-3
V gene: TRBV4-3
CDR3 DNA: TGCGCCAGCAGCCATGATCTTAGCGGACGCACAGATACGCAGTATTTT
CDR3 protein: CASSHDLSGRTDTQYF

clone size: -
D gene: -
J gene: TRBJ1-2
V gene: TRBV4-3
CDR3 DNA: TGCGCCAGCAGCCAAGACAGCAGCCTACGGGGCTACACCTTC
CDR3 protein: CASSQDSSLRGYTF

clone size: once
D gene: -
J gene: TRBJ2-5
V gene: TRBV30
CDR3 DNA: TGTGCCTGGACCTTAGGAGAGACCCAGTACTTC
CDR3 protein: CAWTLGETQYF

clone size: -
D gene: TRBD1
J gene: TRBJ2-7
V gene: TRBV2
CDR3 DNA: TGTGCCAGCAGACGACAGGGGGCTATCTACGAGCAGTACTTC
CDR3 protein: CASRRQGAIYEQYF

clone size: once
D gene: -
J gene: TRBJ2-5
V gene: TRBV19
CDR3 DNA: TGTGCCAGTAGTATCTTTGGCAGGGGCTCTGGAGAGACCCAGTACTTC
CDR3 protein: CASSIFGRGSGETQYF

clone size: once
D gene: -
J gene: TRBJ1-2
V gene: TRBV3-1/TRBV3-2
CDR3 DNA: TGTGCCAGCAGCCTGGGAACCAACTATGGCTACACCTTC
CDR3 protein: CASSLGTNYGYTF

clone size: -
D gene: -
J gene: TRBJ2-6
V gene: TRBV13
CDR3 DNA: TGTGCCAGCAGCTCAGGGGTCGGGGCCAACGTCCTGACTTTC
CDR3 protein: CASSSGVGANVLTF

clone size: -
D gene: -
J gene: TRBJ1-2
V gene: TRBV27
CDR3 DNA: TGTGCCAGCAGGGGACTGTTGGGCTACACCTTC
CDR3 protein: CASRGLLGYTF

clone size: -
D gene: TRBD1
J gene: TRBJ2-3
V gene: TRBV18
CDR3 DNA: TGTGCCAGCTCACCAGGGGACAGGGACCCAGATACGCAGTATTTT
CDR3 protein: CASSPGDRDPDTQYF

clone size: once
D gene: TRBD1
J gene: TRBJ2-2
V gene: TRBV29-1
CDR3 DNA: TGCAGCGTTGAGTCACAGGGGGCAATCGGGGAGCTGTTTTTT
CDR3 protein: CSVESQGAIGELFF

clone size: -
D gene: -
J gene: TRBJ2-3
V gene: TRBV21-1
CDR3 DNA: TGTGCCAGCAGCAACTTCCGACACGGGGTCGCAACGCAGTATTTT
CDR3 protein: CASSNFRHGVATQYF

clone size: once
D gene: -
J gene: TRBJ1-6
V gene: TRBV14
CDR3 DNA: TGTGCCAGCAGCCACCAGGGATTCTCCTATAATTCACCCCTCCACTTT
CDR3 protein: CASSHQGFSYNSPLHF

clone size: few
D gene: -
J gene: TRBJ1-5
V gene: TRBV4-3
CDR3 DNA: TGCGCCAGCAGCCAAGATAGTCAGGGCGGTCAGCCCCAGCATTTT
CDR3 protein: CASSQDSQGGQPQHF

clone size: -
D gene: -
J gene: TRBJ2-7
V gene: TRBV10-2
CDR3 DNA: TGCGCCAGCAGCTGGACCAGCTCCTACGAGCAGTACTTC
CDR3 protein: CASSWTSSYEQYF

clone size: -
D gene: -
J gene: TRBJ1-1
V gene: TRBV20-1
CDR3 DNA: TGCAGTGTAGAACGGGGTGAAGCTTTCTTT
CDR3 protein: CSVERGEAFF

clone size: -
D gene: TRBD1
J gene: TRBJ1-5
V gene: TRBV18
CDR3 DNA: TGTGCCAGCTCGATCCAGGGGGGAAATAGCAATCAGCCCCAGCATTTT
CDR3 protein: CASSIQGGNSNQPQHF

clone size: -
D gene: -
J gene: TRBJ1-6
V gene: TRBV6-5
CDR3 DNA: TGTGCCAGCAGTTTGAGGCGGCACCCGAGGAATTCACCCCTCCACTTT
CDR3 protein: CASSLRRHPRNSPLHF

clone size: -
D gene: -
J gene: TRBJ1-1
V gene: TRBV7-2
CDR3 DNA: TGTGCCAGCAGCTTAAGGGAGGGCACTGAAGCTTTCTTT
CDR3 protein: CASSLREGTEAFF

clone size: -
D gene: TRBD1
J gene: TRBJ2-7
V gene: TRBV5-1
CDR3 DNA: TGCGCCAGCAGCTTGTACGGACAGGGTGTCAACGAGCAGTACTTC
CDR3 protein: CASSLYGQGVNEQYF